Sequencing of this TCR beta chain was carried out in a study of naive and memory T cell subsets. The CDR3 has 14 amino acids. V shed 3 bases and J shed 8 bases, with 14 bases lying between them. Germline V gene data show CDR1 as DFQATT and CDR2 as SNEGSKA (reference sequence). Both TRBC1 and TRBC2 were covered by a beta constant-region primer of two equimolar oligonucleotides. The ligated cDNA underwent four PCR rounds using SP2 and nested alpha and beta constant-region primers. Via MiXCR, TCRdb re-called the UMI-ligation and nested PCR reads, giving one row per CDR3 protein. The sample records about 17,000 distinct CDR3 sequences, around 10% being singletons. CMV status came from CD4+ T cell IFNgamma after overnight CMV lysate stimulation of fresh PBMCs. Four subsets defined by CD45RA and CD27 were sorted after CD3, CD4, CD8 and live/dead staining. This clonotype came up many times. What it binds is unknown.

Whole-study results and caveats: RNA-based TCR counts may shift with T cell activation and differentiation. In CD4 and CD8 cells, diversity dropped from naive through EMRA.

The chain combines TRBV20-1 with TRBJ1-6; D is unresolved. Material: central memory CD8+ T cells from blood. This TCR was sampled from a human donor in good health. In DNA, the CDR3 is TGCAGTGCTAGTACCGGGAGAGAGCATTCACCCCTCCACTTT. This codes for CSASTGREHSPLHF.